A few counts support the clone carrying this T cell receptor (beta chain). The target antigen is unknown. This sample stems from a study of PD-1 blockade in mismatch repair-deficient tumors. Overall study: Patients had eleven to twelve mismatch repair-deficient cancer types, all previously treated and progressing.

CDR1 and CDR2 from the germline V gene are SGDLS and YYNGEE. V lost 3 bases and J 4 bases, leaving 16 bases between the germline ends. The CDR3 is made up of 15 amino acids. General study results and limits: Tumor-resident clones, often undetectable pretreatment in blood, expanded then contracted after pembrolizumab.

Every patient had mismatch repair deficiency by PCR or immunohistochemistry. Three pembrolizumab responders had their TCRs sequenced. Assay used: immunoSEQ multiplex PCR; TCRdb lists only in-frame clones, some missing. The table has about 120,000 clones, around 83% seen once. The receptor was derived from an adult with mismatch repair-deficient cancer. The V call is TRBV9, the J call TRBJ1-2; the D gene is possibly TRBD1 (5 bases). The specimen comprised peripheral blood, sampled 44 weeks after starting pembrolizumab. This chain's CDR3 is CASSAGHGELYGYTF. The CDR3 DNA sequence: TGTGCCAGCAGCGCTGGACACGGGGAGCTCTATGGCTACACCTTC.